This T cell receptor beta chain comes out of a study of blood T cell repertoires in COVID-19. Looking at the study overall: Samples representing acute and convalescent COVID-19 were sourced from the United States, Italy and Spain.

Produced via immunoSEQ multiplex PCR; TCRdb's table is partial and in-frame only. This sample has about 150,000 clones, with 80% to 90% found just once. The J segment lost 6 bases and the V segment lost 5 bases, leaving 8 bases of the junction unmatched. CDR1 LNHDA and CDR2 SQIVND come from the germline V gene (reference sequence). The CDR3 length is 14 residues. This clonotype originated in a woman between 50 and 59 years old with acute or convalescent COVID-19. The gene calls are TRBV19 and TRBJ1-2; 8 bases fit TRBD1. Sequenced material: peripheral blood. Here the CDR3 DNA reads TGTGCCAGTAGTGCCCGACAGGGGTTGGATGGCTACACCTTC. Its protein is CASSARQGLDGYTF.